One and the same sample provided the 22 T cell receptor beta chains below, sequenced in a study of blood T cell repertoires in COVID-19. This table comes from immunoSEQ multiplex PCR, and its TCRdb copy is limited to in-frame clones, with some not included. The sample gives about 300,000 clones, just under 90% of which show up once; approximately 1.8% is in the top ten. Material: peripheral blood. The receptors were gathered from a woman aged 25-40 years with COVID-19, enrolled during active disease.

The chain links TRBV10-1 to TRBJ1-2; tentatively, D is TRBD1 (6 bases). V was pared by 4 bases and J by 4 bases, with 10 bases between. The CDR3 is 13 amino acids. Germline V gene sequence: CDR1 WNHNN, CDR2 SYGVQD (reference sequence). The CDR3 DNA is TGCGCCAGCAGTGGTCAGGGGTCCTATGGCTACACCTTC. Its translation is CASSGQGSYGYTF.

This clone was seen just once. CDR3: CASGQGNRETQYF. The DNA of the CDR3 is TGTGCCAGCGGCCAGGGTAATCGGGAGACCCAGTACTTC. The chain uses TRBV11-2 and TRBJ2-5; possible D gene TRBD1, 5 bases. This CDR3 has 13 amino acids. The germline gives CDR1 SGHAT, CDR2 FQNNGV. The ends were cut back, 8 bases at V and 5 bases at J, with 15 bases in the middle. Based on the CDR3 plus reference TRBV11-2 and TRBJ2-5, the full variable domain is EAGVAQSPRYKIIEKRQSVAFWCNPISGHATLYWYQQILGQGPKLLIQFQNNGVVDDSQLPKDRFSAERLKGVDSTLKIQPAKLEDSAVYLCASGQGNRETQYFGPGTRLLVL.

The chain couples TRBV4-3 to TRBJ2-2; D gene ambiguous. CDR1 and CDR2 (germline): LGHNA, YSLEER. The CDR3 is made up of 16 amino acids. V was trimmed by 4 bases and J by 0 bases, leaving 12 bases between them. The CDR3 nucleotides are TGCGCCAGCAGCCCCTGGGCAGTCCCGAACACCGGGGAGCTGTTTTTT. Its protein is CASSPWAVPNTGELFF.

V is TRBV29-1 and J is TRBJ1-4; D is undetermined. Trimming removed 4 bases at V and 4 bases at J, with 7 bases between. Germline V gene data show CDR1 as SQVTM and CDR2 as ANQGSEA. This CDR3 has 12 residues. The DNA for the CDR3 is TGCAGCGTTGGACTAAATAATGAAAAACTGTTTTTT. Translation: CSVGLNNEKLFF.

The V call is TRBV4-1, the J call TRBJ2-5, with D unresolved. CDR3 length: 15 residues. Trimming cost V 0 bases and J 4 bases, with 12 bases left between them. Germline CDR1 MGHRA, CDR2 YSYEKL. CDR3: CASSQEALRAETQYF. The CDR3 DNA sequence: TGCGCCAGCAGCCAAGAAGCCCTCCGCGCAGAGACCCAGTACTTC.

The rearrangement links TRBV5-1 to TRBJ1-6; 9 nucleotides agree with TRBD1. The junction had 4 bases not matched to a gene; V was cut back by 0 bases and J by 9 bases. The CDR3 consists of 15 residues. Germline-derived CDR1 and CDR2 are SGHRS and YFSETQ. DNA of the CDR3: TGCGCCAGCAGCTTGGGGACAGGGGTCCTTTCACCCCTCCACTTT. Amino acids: CASSLGTGVLSPLHF.

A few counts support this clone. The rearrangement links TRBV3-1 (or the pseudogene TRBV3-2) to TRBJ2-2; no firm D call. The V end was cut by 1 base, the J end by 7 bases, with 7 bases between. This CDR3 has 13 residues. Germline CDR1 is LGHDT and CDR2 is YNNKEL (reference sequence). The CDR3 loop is CASSQVTGGELFF. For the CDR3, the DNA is TGTGCCAGCAGCCAAGTAACTGGCGGGGAGCTGTTTTTT.

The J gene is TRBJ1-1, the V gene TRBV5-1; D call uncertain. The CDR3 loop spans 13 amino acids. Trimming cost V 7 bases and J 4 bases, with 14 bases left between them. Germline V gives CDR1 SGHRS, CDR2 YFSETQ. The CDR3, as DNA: TGCGCCAGCCGCTCCCTTTCGGTCACTGAAGCTTTCTTT. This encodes CASRSLSVTEAFF. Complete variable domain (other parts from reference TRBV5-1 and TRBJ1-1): KAGVTQTPRYLIKTRGQQVTLSCSPISGHRSVSWYQQTPGQGLQFLFEYFSETQRNKGNFPGRFSGRQFSNSRSEMNVSTLELGDSALYLCASRSLSVTEAFFGQGTRLTVV.

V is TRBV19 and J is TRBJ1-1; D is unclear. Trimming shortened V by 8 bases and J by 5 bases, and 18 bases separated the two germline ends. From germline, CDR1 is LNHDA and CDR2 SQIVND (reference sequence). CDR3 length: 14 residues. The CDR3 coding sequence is TGTGCCAGTCAACCTCGGACGGGGAAGACTGAAGCTTTCTTT. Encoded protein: CASQPRTGKTEAFF.

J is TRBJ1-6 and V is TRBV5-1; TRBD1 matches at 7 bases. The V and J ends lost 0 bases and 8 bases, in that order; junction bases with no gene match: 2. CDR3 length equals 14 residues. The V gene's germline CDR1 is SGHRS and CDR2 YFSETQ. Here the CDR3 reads CASSLEGADSPLHF. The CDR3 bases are TGCGCCAGCAGCTTGGAGGGGGCGGATTCACCCCTCCACTTT.

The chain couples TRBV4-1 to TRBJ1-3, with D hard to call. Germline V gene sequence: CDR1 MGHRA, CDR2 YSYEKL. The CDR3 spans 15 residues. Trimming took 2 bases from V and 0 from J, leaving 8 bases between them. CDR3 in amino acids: CASSQPTSSGNTIYF. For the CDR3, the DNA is TGCGCCAGCAGCCAACCGACAAGCTCTGGAAACACCATATATTTT.

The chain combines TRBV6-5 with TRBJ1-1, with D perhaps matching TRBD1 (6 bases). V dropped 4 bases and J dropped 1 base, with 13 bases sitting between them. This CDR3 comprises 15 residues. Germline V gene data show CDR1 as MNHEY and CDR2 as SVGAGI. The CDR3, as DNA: TGTGCCAGCAGTTTCGACAGGTTAGGGAACACTGAAGCTTTCTTT. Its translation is CASSFDRLGNTEAFF.

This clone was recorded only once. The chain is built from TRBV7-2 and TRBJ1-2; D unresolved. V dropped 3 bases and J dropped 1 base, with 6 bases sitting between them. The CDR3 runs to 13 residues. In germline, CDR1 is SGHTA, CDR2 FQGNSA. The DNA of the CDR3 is TGTGCCAGCAGCTTCAACGGTAACTATGGCTACACCTTC. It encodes CASSFNGNYGYTF.

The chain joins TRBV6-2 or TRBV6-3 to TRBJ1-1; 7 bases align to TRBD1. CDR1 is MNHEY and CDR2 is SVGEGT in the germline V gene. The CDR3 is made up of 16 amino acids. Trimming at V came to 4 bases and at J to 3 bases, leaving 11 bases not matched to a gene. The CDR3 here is CASSSPLTGLDTEAFF. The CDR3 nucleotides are TGTGCCAGCAGTTCTCCACTGACAGGGTTGGACACTGAAGCTTTCTTT.

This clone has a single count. CDR3 bases: TGTGCCAGCAGTGAAATTGAACGAGGCACCGGGGAGCTGTTTTTT. Protein sequence: CASSEIERGTGELFF. V usage is TRBV2 and J usage is TRBJ2-2; unclear D gene. In germline, CDR1 is SNHLY, CDR2 FYNNEI. The CDR3 is 15 residues long. Between the trimmed V and J ends, which lost 2 bases and 4 bases, there was a span of 11 bases.

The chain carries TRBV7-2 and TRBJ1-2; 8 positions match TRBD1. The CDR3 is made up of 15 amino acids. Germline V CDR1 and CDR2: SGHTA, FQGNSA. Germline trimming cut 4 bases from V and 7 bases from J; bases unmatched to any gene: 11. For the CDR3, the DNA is TGTGCCAGCAGCTATCCCTTCCAGGGGGCGGTTGGCTACACCTTC. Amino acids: CASSYPFQGAVGYTF.

The CDR3 spells CASSYRTGNTEAFF. As DNA, the CDR3 is TGTGCCAGCAGTTACCGGACAGGGAACACTGAAGCTTTCTTT. This chain joins TRBV6-5 and TRBJ1-1; 7 nucleotides line up with TRBD1. Germline V gene lookup returns CDR1 MNHEY and CDR2 SVGAGI. The CDR3 runs to 14 residues. The J segment lost 1 base and the V segment lost 2 bases, leaving 1 base of the junction unmatched.

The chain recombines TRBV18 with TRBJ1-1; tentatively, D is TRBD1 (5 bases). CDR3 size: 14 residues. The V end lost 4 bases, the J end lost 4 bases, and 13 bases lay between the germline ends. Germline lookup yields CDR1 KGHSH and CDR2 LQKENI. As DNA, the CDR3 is TGTGCCAGCTCACAAGAGACAGTAATCACTGAAGCTTTCTTT. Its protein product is CASSQETVITEAFF. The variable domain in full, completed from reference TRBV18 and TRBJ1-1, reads NAGVMQNPRHLVRRRGQEARLRCSPMKGHSHVYWYRQLPEEGLKFMVYLQKENIIDESGMPKERFSAEFPKEGPSILRIQQVVRGDSAAYFCASSQETVITEAFFGQGTRLTVV.

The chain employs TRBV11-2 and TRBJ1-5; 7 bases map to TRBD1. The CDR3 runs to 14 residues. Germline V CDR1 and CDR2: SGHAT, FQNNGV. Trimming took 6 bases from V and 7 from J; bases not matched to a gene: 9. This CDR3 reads CASRDRVAKQPQHF. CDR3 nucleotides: TGTGCCAGCAGAGACAGGGTCGCAAAGCAGCCCCAGCATTTT.

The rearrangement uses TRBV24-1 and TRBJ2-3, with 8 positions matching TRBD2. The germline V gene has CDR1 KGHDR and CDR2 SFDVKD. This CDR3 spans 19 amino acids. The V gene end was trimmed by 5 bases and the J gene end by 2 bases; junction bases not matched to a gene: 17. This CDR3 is CATSVAGGGTARATDTQYF. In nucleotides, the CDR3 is TGTGCCACCAGTGTAGCTGGCGGGGGGACCGCTCGAGCCACAGATACGCAGTATTTT.

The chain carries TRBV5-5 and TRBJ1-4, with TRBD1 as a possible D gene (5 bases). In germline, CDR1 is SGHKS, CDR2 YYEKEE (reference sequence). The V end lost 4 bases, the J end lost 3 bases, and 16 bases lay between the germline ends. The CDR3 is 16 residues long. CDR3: CASSRPGAGPNEKLFF. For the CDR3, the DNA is TGTGCCAGCAGCCGCCCAGGAGCGGGGCCTAATGAAAAACTGTTTTTT.

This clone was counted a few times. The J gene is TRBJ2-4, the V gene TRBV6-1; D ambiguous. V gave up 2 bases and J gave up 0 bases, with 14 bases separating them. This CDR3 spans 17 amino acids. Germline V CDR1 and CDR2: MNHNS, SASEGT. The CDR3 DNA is TGTGCCAGCAGTGAAACGGAGCCTTTCTTAGCCAAAAACATTCAGTACTTC. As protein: CASSETEPFLAKNIQYF.